Presented here are 3 T cell receptor beta chains from one specimen sequenced in a study of cytomegalovirus exposure and HLA in healthy donors. Primers included in the PCR were 60 Vbeta and 13 Jbeta primers. Clones were read by immunoSEQ multiplex PCR, and TCRdb kept only the in-frame ones, dropping some. The table lists some 130,000 clones, around 80% of them singletons, with around 3% in the top ten. The sample taken for sequencing was PBMCs. Receptors originate from a boy aged 2-9 years in good health and CMV-seronegative.

The chain combines TRBV27 with TRBJ1-1; D is possibly TRBD1 (6 bases). Trimming stripped 5 bases from V and 0 bases from J, with 19 bases between. The CDR3 spans 17 residues. Germline CDR1 and CDR2: MNHEY and SMNVEV (reference sequence). The CDR3 region is CASSPFRDTSLNTEAFF. CDR3 DNA sequence: TGTGCCAGCAGTCCCTTTAGGGACACATCCTTGAACACTGAAGCTTTCTTT.

The rearrangement uses TRBV7-2 and TRBJ1-2; D unclear. V dropped 0 bases and J dropped 8 bases, with 7 bases sitting between them. CDR1 is SGHTA and CDR2 is FQGNSA in the germline V gene. This CDR3 is 12 amino acids long. CDR3 residues: CASSLAFVGYTF. DNA for the CDR3: TGTGCCAGCAGCTTAGCCTTCGTAGGCTACACCTTC.

This sequence joins TRBV2 and TRBJ1-2; D is uncertain. The V end lost 5 bases, the J end lost 4 bases, and 11 bases lay between the germline ends. CDR1 and CDR2 (germline): SNHLY, FYNNEI. This CDR3 contains 13 residues. CDR3 residues: CASSSQERYGYTF. DNA of the CDR3: TGTGCCAGCAGTTCCCAGGAACGCTATGGCTACACCTTC. Using reference TRBV2 and TRBJ1-2 for the parts outside the CDR3, the full variable domain is EPEVTQTPSHQVTQMGQEVILRCVPISNHLYFYWYRQILGQKVEFLVSFYNNEISEKSEIFDDQFSVERPDGSNFTLKIRSTKLEDSAMYFCASSSQERYGYTFGSGTRLTVV.